These 29 T cell receptor beta chains share one sample of origin, sequenced in a study of blood T cell repertoires in COVID-19. Sequencing was performed with immunoSEQ multiplex PCR; in TCRdb, only in-frame clones are kept and a portion is missing. The repertoire includes 200,000 to 250,000 clones, around 86% of them detected once, and around 2% sits in the top ten. What was sequenced was peripheral blood. These receptors were collected from a man aged 25 to 45 who had recovered from COVID-19.

The gene calls are TRBV18 and TRBJ2-2; 9 bases are shared with TRBD1. Germline values: CDR1 KGHSH, CDR2 LQKENI. There are 17 residues in the CDR3. The V and J ends lost 4 bases and 2 bases, in that order; junction bases with no gene match: 8. CDR3 bases: TGTGCCAGCTCACGCTTCCGGGACAGGGCAAACACCGGGGAGCTGTTTTTT. Translation: CASSRFRDRANTGELFF.

V and J are TRBV7-2 and TRBJ1-5; tentative D call: TRBD1 (5 bases). Germline V gives CDR1 SGHTA, CDR2 FQGNSA. The V end was cut by 4 bases, the J end by 7 bases, with 11 bases between. CDR3 length: 13 residues. This CDR3 reads CASSSTQGQPQHF. CDR3 nucleotide sequence: TGTGCCAGCAGCTCGACGCAGGGACAGCCCCAGCATTTT.

V usage is TRBV3-1 (or the pseudogene TRBV3-2) and J usage is TRBJ1-1, with D maybe TRBD1 (5 bases). Between the trimmed V and J ends, which lost 0 bases and 9 bases, there was a span of 11 bases. This CDR3 has 13 residues. Germline V lookup: CDR1 LGHDT, CDR2 YNNKEL (reference sequence). DNA for the CDR3: TGTGCCAGCAGCCAAGATTCGGGGGATAAAGCTTTCTTT. This gives the protein CASSQDSGDKAFF.

The V gene is TRBV28, the J gene TRBJ2-3, with TRBD1 identical over 8 bases. Germline V gene lookup returns CDR1 MDHEN and CDR2 SYDVKM. J lost 2 bases, V lost 1 base, and 8 bases had no gene match. The CDR3 has 17 amino acids. CDR3 DNA: TGTGCCAGCAGTTTATTCGGACAGGGTAGTAACACAGATACGCAGTATTTT. Translated: CASSLFGQGSNTDTQYF.

This clone occurred a few times. This chain joins TRBV5-4 and TRBJ1-2; tentatively, D is TRBD1 (5 bases). V was trimmed by 0 bases and J by 4 bases, leaving 10 bases between them. This CDR3 comprises 14 residues. CDR1 and CDR2 from the germline V gene are SGHNT and YYREEE (reference sequence). Here the CDR3 DNA reads TGTGCCAGCAGCTTGGGGGACTCTTCCTATGGCTACACCTTC. This encodes CASSLGDSSYGYTF.

This clone appeared a single time. The chain couples TRBV5-4 to TRBJ1-1; the D gene is possibly TRBD1 (6 bases). The CDR3 sequence is 13 residues long. V dropped 2 bases and J dropped 4 bases, with 9 bases sitting between them. Germline V gene sequence: CDR1 SGHNT, CDR2 YYREEE (reference sequence). CDR3 sequence: CASSLGGSTEAFF. The CDR3 DNA follows: TGTGCCAGCAGCTTAGGGGGAAGCACTGAAGCTTTCTTT.

This chain links TRBV5-4 with TRBJ2-1; a possible D gene is TRBD2 (6 bases). The CDR3 runs 13 residues. V was trimmed by 2 bases and J by 8 bases, leaving 11 bases between them. Germline assignment: CDR1 SGHNT and CDR2 YYREEE (reference sequence). CDR3 sequence reads: CASSFPGDYEQFF. CDR3 DNA sequence: TGTGCCAGCAGCTTCCCCGGGGACTATGAGCAGTTCTTC.

The rearrangement joins TRBV11-2 to TRBJ2-1, with 7 bases identical to TRBD1. This CDR3 has 14 amino acids. After removal of 2 bases from V and 7 bases from J, the junction contained 5 bases not matched to a gene. Germline V gene sequence: CDR1 SGHAT, CDR2 FQNNGV. The CDR3 nucleotides are TGTGCCAGCAGCTTACACAGGGGTCTAAATGAGCAGTTCTTC. Its protein is CASSLHRGLNEQFF.

This chain connects TRBV21-1 to TRBJ1-2; the table assigns TRBD1, which was not confirmed against the DNA. TRBV21-1 is labeled a pseudogene. This CDR3 has 15 amino acids. The CDR3 coding sequence is TGTGCCAGCAGCTTTCCCTCGACGACAATTAATGGCTACACCTTC. The encoded protein is CASSFPSTTINGYTF.

The CDR3 DNA sequence: TGTGCCAGCAGCTTAGGAGGGGGCGCGGTTGGCACTAGCACAGATACGCAGTATTTT. Translated, it gives CASSLGGGAVGTSTDTQYF. The chain combines TRBV7-8 with TRBJ2-3; 7 bases agree with TRBD1. Unmatched junction bases numbered 13, after V lost 1 base and J lost 0 bases. The germline V gene has CDR1 SGHVS and CDR2 FQNEAQ. The CDR3 covers 19 residues. Full variable domain (missing parts from reference TRBV7-8 and TRBJ2-3): GAGVSQSPRYKVAKRGQDVALRCDPISGHVSLFWYQQALGQGPEFLTYFQNEAQLDKSGLPSDRFFAERPEGSVSTLKIQRTQQEDSAVYLCASSLGGGAVGTSTDTQYFGPGTRLTVL.

This clone was seen more than once but under ten times. The chain employs TRBV2 and TRBJ1-3; D is possibly TRBD1 (6 bases). V lost 8 bases and J 0 bases, leaving 11 bases between the germline ends. Germline V CDR1 and CDR2: SNHLY, FYNNEI. The CDR3 has 14 residues. CDR3 nucleotides: TGTGCCAGCTGGGGGGGCAGCTCTGGAAACACCATATATTTT. Protein product: CASWGGSSGNTIYF.

The genes are TRBV18 and TRBJ1-2; D might be TRBD1 (5 bases). The germline V gene has CDR1 KGHSH and CDR2 LQKENI. This CDR3 is built from 15 residues. Trimming removed 1 base at V and 7 bases at J, with 16 bases between. This CDR3 reads CASSPQVGQTAGYTF. For the CDR3, the DNA is TGTGCCAGCTCACCACAGGTCGGACAAACAGCTGGCTACACCTTC.

The chain uses TRBV7-9 and TRBJ1-1; 7 bases match TRBD1. The CDR3 extends over 15 amino acids. The V segment lost 3 bases and the J segment 1 base; nucleotides outside the gene matches: 5. Germline V lookup: CDR1 SEHNR, CDR2 FQNEAQ (reference sequence). The CDR3: CASSFGDRRNTEAFF. The CDR3 bases are TGTGCCAGCAGCTTTGGGGACAGAAGGAACACTGAAGCTTTCTTT.

The CDR3 DNA reads TGTGCCAGCTCGTCCGGGACAGGGTTCTCTGGAAACACCATATATTTT. It is translated as CASSSGTGFSGNTIYF. The rearrangement joins TRBV18 to TRBJ1-3, with 9 bases fitting TRBD1. Germline V gene data show CDR1 as KGHSH and CDR2 as LQKENI. The CDR3 is 16 residues long. The V and J ends lost 6 bases and 0 bases, in that order; junction bases with no gene match: 6.

The rearrangement uses TRBV3-1 (or the pseudogene TRBV3-2) and TRBJ2-2; D perhaps matches TRBD2 (5 bases). Trimming left V 0 bases short and J 13 bases short, with 12 bases between. The CDR3 covers 13 residues. The V gene's germline CDR1 is LGHDT and CDR2 YNNKEL (reference sequence). The CDR3 sequence is CASSQEHGISLFF. CDR3 nucleotide sequence: TGTGCCAGCAGCCAAGAGCACGGGATATCGCTGTTTTTT.

The V and J genes are TRBV4-1 and TRBJ2-5, with 8 bases identical to TRBD1. The trim removed 3 bases at V and 6 bases at J, leaving 3 bases unmatched. The germline CDR1 and CDR2 sequences are MGHRA and YSYEKL. The CDR3 runs to 13 residues. CDR3 DNA sequence: TGCGCCAGCAGCCACGGACAGGGAAAGACCCAGTACTTC. Protein: CASSHGQGKTQYF.

V usage is TRBV4-1 and J usage is TRBJ2-1; D might be TRBD1 (5 bases). V lost 7 bases and J lost 4, with 17 bases in between. The CDR3 is 15 residues long. Germline V gene data show CDR1 as MGHRA and CDR2 as YSYEKL. The CDR3 bases are TGCGCCAGCATCCGAAGAGAGGCAGGGTACAATGAGCAGTTCTTC. It codes for CASIRREAGYNEQFF.

This chain joins TRBV18 and TRBJ1-1; D gene uncertain. The CDR3 length is 13 residues. V dropped 5 bases and J dropped 0 bases, with 7 bases sitting between them. From germline, CDR1 is KGHSH and CDR2 LQKENI. The CDR3 loop is CASSMAVNTEAFF. The CDR3 coding sequence is TGTGCCAGCTCAATGGCCGTGAACACTGAAGCTTTCTTT.

V gene TRBV3-1 (or the pseudogene TRBV3-2) combines with J gene TRBJ2-5, with 10 positions matching TRBD2. The germline CDR1 and CDR2 sequences are LGHDT and YNNKEL (reference sequence). The junction had 9 bases not matched to a gene; V was cut back by 4 bases and J by 7 bases. The CDR3 has 15 residues. CDR3 residues: CASSRGTSEAVTQYF. CDR3 DNA: TGTGCCAGCAGCCGCGGGACTAGCGAAGCCGTGACCCAGTACTTC.

The rearrangement links TRBV6-1 to TRBJ2-2; TRBD1 might be the D (6 bases). CDR1 MNHNS and CDR2 SASEGT come from the germline V gene. Trimming removed 3 bases at V and 6 bases at J, with 11 bases between. This CDR3 spans 14 amino acids. The CDR3 sequence: CASSEYRASGELFF. The CDR3 DNA follows: TGTGCCAGCAGTGAGTACAGGGCTTCCGGGGAGCTGTTTTTT.

The CDR3 sequence: CASSLGYRGSSEAFF. The CDR3 bases are TGTGCCAGCAGCTTAGGGTACAGGGGGAGCTCTGAAGCTTTCTTT. The chain links TRBV7-3 to TRBJ1-1; 8 bases match TRBD1. Germline-derived CDR1 and CDR2 are SGHTA and FQGTGA. The V segment lost 2 bases and the J segment 6 bases; nucleotides outside the gene matches: 8. The CDR3 totals 15 residues. Combining the CDR3 with reference TRBV7-3 and TRBJ1-1 gives the whole variable domain GAGVSQTPSNKVTEKGKYVELRCDPISGHTALYWYRQSLGQGPEFLIYFQGTGAADDSGLPNDRFFAVRPEGSVSTLKIQRTERGDSAVYLCASSLGYRGSSEAFFGQGTRLTVV.

There are a few counts of this clone. The chain recombines TRBV3-1 (or the pseudogene TRBV3-2) with TRBJ1-4, with TRBD1 matching over 7 bases. CDR3 length: 15 residues. V lost 3 bases, J lost 8 bases, and 9 bases stayed unmatched. CDR1 LGHDT and CDR2 YNNKEL come from the germline V gene (reference sequence). CDR3 residues: CASSQRQGSGEKLFF. The CDR3 region has the DNA TGTGCCAGCAGCCAGAGACAGGGTAGTGGCGAAAAACTGTTTTTT.

This sequence joins TRBV4-1 and TRBJ2-3; D is possibly TRBD1 (7 bases). Germline assignment: CDR1 MGHRA and CDR2 YSYEKL. Trimming cost V 1 base and J 1 base, with 12 bases left between them. The CDR3 contains 16 residues. The CDR3: CASSQGRGQGTDTQYF. As DNA, the CDR3 is TGCGCCAGCAGCCAAGGGAGGGGGCAGGGCACAGATACGCAGTATTTT.

The chain uses TRBV25-1 and TRBJ2-2, with 8 bases matching TRBD1. The CDR3 loop spans 15 amino acids. From germline, CDR1 is MGHDK and CDR2 SYGVNS. V trimming: 6 bases; J trimming: 2 bases; junction bases outside the gene matches: 5. This CDR3 is CASSIQGANTGELFF. The CDR3 DNA sequence: TGTGCCAGCAGCATCCAGGGGGCCAACACCGGGGAGCTGTTTTTT.

The genes are TRBV9 and TRBJ2-3; D not resolved. Per the germline V gene, CDR1 is SGDLS and CDR2 is YYNGEE. The CDR3 covers 16 residues. The V gene lost 0 bases and the J gene lost 2 bases, with 13 bases spanning the gap. The CDR3 sequence: CASSVDIGTFTDTQYF. CDR3 coding DNA: TGTGCCAGCAGCGTAGATATTGGCACCTTCACAGATACGCAGTATTTT.

This clone was picked up many times. The rearrangement links TRBV24-1 to TRBJ1-5, with D hard to call. Germline values: CDR1 KGHDR, CDR2 SFDVKD. V lost 5 bases to trimming and J lost 4 bases, with 11 bases between them. The CDR3 runs 14 residues. The CDR3 loop reads CATSGPTTNQPQHF. The CDR3 bases are TGTGCCACCAGTGGACCCACTACTAATCAGCCCCAGCATTTT.

The CDR3, as DNA: TGTGCCAGCACCCTGACGCCACTAGCGCGAGAGACCCAGTACTTC. It encodes CASTLTPLARETQYF. This chain connects TRBV2 to TRBJ2-5; 7 bases line up with TRBD2. CDR3 size: 15 residues. Germline assignment: CDR1 SNHLY and CDR2 FYNNEI. V trimming: 7 bases; J trimming: 4 bases; junction bases outside the gene matches: 12.

The V call is TRBV7-2, the J call TRBJ2-3, with 13 bases that match TRBD2. The CDR3 runs 16 residues. The junction had 3 bases not matched to a gene; V was cut back by 5 bases and J by 1 base. Germline-derived CDR1 and CDR2 are SGHTA and FQGNSA. CDR3 sequence (DNA): TGTGCCAGCAGCCTTGGACTAGCGGGGGGCACAGATACGCAGTATTTT. The encoded protein is CASSLGLAGGTDTQYF.

The J gene is TRBJ2-5, the V gene TRBV27; D remains unclear. The CDR3 consists of 14 residues. V was pared by 0 bases and J by 3 bases, with 8 bases between. From germline, CDR1 is MNHEY and CDR2 SMNVEV (reference sequence). CDR3 bases: TGTGCCAGCAGTTTATCCGCGGTTAAAGAGACCCAGTACTTC. This codes for CASSLSAVKETQYF.